This is a list of T cell receptor beta chains from one sample in a study of blood T cells in healthy people across ages. TCRdb fed the 5' RACE reads into MiXCR, producing one record per CDR3 protein. This sample has around 1.5 million distinct CDR3 sequences, with roughly 30% found just once. Sequencing input: blood. All receptors derive from a woman aged 25 to 45 in good health. Each CDR3 is given with its conserved first and last residue. D genes are given only for firm matches. Clone size appears in some rows only: once, few, many, or a class for an expanded clone.

NA | TRBJ2-2 | NA | TRBV2 | TGTGCCAGCAGGGAAAGGGGCATCACCGGGGAGCTGTTTTTT | CASRERGITGELFF
NA | TRBJ2-7 | NA | TRBV7-9 | TGTGCCAGCAGCTTAGAGACAGTGAAGGGCGAGCAGTACTTC | CASSLETVKGEQYF
few | TRBJ2-7 | TRBD2 | TRBV7-9 | TGTGCCAGCAGCTTAGCGACTAGCGGGGGGCCCTACGAGCAGTACTTC | CASSLATSGGPYEQYF
NA | TRBJ2-1 | TRBD1 | TRBV14 | TGTGCCAGCAGCCAAGGGACAGGGAAGTACAATGAGCAGTTCTTC | CASSQGTGKYNEQFF
NA | TRBJ2-7 | TRBD2 | TRBV20-1 | TGCAGTGCTAGGGGGGTCACTAGCGACACACGACCGTACGGGCAGTACTTC | CSARGVTSDTRPYGQYF
few | TRBJ1-5 | NA | TRBV4-2 | TGTGCCAGCAGCCAAGAGGCCCTTTTCGGTCAGCCCCAGCATTTT | CASSQEALFGQPQHF
few | TRBJ1-2 | NA | TRBV20-1 | TGCAGTGCTAGTCCAGGGTTGGGTGGCTACACCTTC | CSASPGLGGYTF
NA | TRBJ2-7 | NA | TRBV9 | TGTGCCAGCAGCTCAGCCGACCGCTTCGTCCACGAGCAGTACTTC | CASSSADRFVHEQYF
few | TRBJ1-1 | NA | TRBV29-1 | TGCAGCGTTACCGAGGCAGGGATGAACACTGAAGCTTTCTTT | CSVTEAGMNTEAFF
NA | TRBJ2-7 | TRBD2 | TRBV7-8 | TGTGCCAGCAGCAATTTGCAGGCGGGAGGGCCCGAGCAGTACTTC | CASSNLQAGGPEQYF
NA | TRBJ2-5 | NA | TRBV12-3/TRBV12-4 | TGTGCCAGCAGCCCGGCGTGGGGAATACAAGAGACCCAGTACTTC | CASSPAWGIQETQYF
few | TRBJ2-1 | NA | TRBV6-5 | TGTGCCAGCAGTTACCCCCCATTCGGTGTAACCTGGGGGTTCTTC | CASSYPPFGVTWGFF
NA | TRBJ2-5 | TRBD2 | TRBV13 | TGTGCCAGCAGCTTAGGCCTCGGGCTAGCGGGGGGCTCTCAAGAGACCCAGTACTTC | CASSLGLGLAGGSQETQYF
NA | TRBJ1-2 | TRBD1 | TRBV20-1 | TGCAGTGCTAGTGCTGGGACAGGGAGGCTAGAAGGCTACACCTTC | CSASAGTGRLEGYTF
NA | TRBJ2-3 | TRBD1 | TRBV5-4 | TGTGCCAGCAGCTTGGGGGGGACAGCAACCACAGATACGCAGTATTTT | CASSLGGTATTDTQYF
many | TRBJ2-1 | NA | TRBV5-1 | TGCGCCAGCAGCCCCCCCAATGACAATGAGCAGTTCTTC | CASSPPNDNEQFF
NA | TRBJ1-5 | TRBD1 | TRBV6-1 | TGTGCCAGCAGTGGGAGGACAGGGGTGTTGGGTCAGCCCCAGCATTTT | CASSGRTGVLGQPQHF